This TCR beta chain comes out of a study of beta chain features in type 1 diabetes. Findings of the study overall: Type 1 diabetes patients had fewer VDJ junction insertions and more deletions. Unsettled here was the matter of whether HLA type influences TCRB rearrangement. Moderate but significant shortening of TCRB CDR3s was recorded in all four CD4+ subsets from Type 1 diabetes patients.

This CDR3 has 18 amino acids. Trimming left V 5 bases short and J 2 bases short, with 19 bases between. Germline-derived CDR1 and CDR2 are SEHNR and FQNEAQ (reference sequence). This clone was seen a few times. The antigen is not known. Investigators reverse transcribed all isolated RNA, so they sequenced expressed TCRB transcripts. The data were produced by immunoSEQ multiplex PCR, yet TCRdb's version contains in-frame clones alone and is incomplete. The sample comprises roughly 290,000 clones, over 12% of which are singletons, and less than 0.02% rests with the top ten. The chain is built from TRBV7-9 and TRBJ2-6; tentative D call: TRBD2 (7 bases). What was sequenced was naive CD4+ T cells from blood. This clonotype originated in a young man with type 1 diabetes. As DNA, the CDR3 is TGTGCCAGCAGCCGATTACAGGGAGGGTCAGCTGGGGCCAACGTCCTGACTTTC. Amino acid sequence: CASSRLQGGSAGANVLTF. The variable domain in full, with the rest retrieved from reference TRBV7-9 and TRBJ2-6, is DTGVSQNPRHKITKRGQNVTFRCDPISEHNRLYWYRQTLGQGPEFLTYFQNEAQLEKSRLLSDRFSAERPKGSFSTLEIQRTEQGDSAMYLCASSRLQGGSAGANVLTFGAGSRLTVL.